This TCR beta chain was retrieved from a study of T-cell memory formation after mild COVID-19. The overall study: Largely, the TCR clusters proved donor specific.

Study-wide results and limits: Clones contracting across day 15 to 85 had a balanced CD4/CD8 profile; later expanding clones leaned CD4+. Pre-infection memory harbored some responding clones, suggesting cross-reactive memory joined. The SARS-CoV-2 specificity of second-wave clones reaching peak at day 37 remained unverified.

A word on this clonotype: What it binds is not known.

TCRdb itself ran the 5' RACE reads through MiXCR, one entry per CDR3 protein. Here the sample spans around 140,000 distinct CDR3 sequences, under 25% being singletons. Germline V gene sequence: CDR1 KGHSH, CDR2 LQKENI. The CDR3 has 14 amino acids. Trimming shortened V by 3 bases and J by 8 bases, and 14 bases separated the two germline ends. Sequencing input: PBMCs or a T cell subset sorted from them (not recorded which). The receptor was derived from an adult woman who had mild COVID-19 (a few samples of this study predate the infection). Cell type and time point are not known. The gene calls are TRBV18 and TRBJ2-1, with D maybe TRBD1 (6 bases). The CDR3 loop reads CASSPNRQADEQFF. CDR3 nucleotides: TGTGCCAGCTCACCTAATCGACAGGCCGATGAGCAGTTCTTC.